A selection of T cell receptor beta chains follows, all from one sample in a study of vaccination and CD4 T cells after COVID-19. No antigen has been identified for these receptors. TCRdb re-called the PCR reads through MiXCR, storing one row per CDR3 protein. The sample lists about 14,000 distinct CDR3 sequences, roughly half occurring once. Sequencing was performed on CD4+ T cells from blood, cultured in vitro. These TCRs come from a human donor who had recovered from COVID-19. Both conserved end residues are part of each CDR3. A D gene is named only where the DNA matches it firmly. The size field is filled for only some rows; it gives once, few, many or a size class.

>TRBJ1-5|NA|TRBV6-2/TRBV6-3|TRBD1|17
TGTGCCAGCAGTTACGGGTTGGGACAGGCGGGGGAGAAGCCCCAGCATTTT
CASSYGLGQAGEKPQHF
>TRBJ2-1|NA|TRBV20-1|TRBD2|13
TGCAGTGCTAGAAAAGCGGGAAGGCATGAGCAGTTCTTC
CSARKAGRHEQFF
>TRBJ1-1|NA|TRBV5-8|NA|13
TGTGCCAGCAGCTTGACGGGGTACGTTGAAGCTTTCTTT
CASSLTGYVEAFF
>TRBJ2-7|few|TRBV20-1|NA|13
TGCAGTGCTAGAAGTCTTTTGGCTTACGAGCAGTACTTC
CSARSLLAYEQYF
>TRBJ2-1|few|TRBV20-1|NA|13
TGCAGTGCTAAACAAAACTCCGACAATGAGCAGTTCTTC
CSAKQNSDNEQFF
>TRBJ2-5|few|TRBV7-2|TRBD1|14
TGTGCCAGCAGCTTAACTGGGACAGTTGAGACCCAGTACTTC
CASSLTGTVETQYF
>TRBJ1-5|few|TRBV15|NA|16
TGTGCCACCAGCAGCCCTTCGACTGGGCGAAATCAGCCCCAGCATTTT
CATSSPSTGRNQPQHF
>TRBJ1-1|NA|TRBV7-2|TRBD1|13
TGTGCCAGCAGCCCCCAGGGGGGCACTGAAGCTTTCTTT
CASSPQGGTEAFF
>TRBJ2-3|NA|TRBV10-3|TRBD2|12
TGTGCCTCAGGACTAGCGACAGATACGCAGTATTTT
CASGLATDTQYF
>TRBJ1-5|once|TRBV20-1|NA|12
TGCAGTGCCACTCGGGGGAATCAGCCCCAGCATTTT
CSATRGNQPQHF
>TRBJ2-2|few|TRBV7-2|NA|12
TGTGCCAGCAGCCCAAACACCGGGGAGCTGTTTTTT
CASSPNTGELFF
>TRBJ2-2|few|TRBV2|TRBD2|16
TGTGCCAGCAAGTCTAGCGGGGGTTCGGGCGCCGGGGAGCTGTTTTTT
CASKSSGGSGAGELFF
>TRBJ1-6|few|TRBV9|NA|14
TGTGCCAGCAGCGCCCACCGGGAGGGGGGACCCCTCCACTTT
CASSAHREGGPLHF
>TRBJ2-3|NA|TRBV12-3/TRBV12-4|TRBD1|15
TGTGCCAGCTTGATAGGGACAGGGGGCTTGAATACGCAGTATTTT
CASLIGTGGLNTQYF
>TRBJ1-6|few|TRBV11-2|NA|12
TGTGCCAGCAGCTTAGATAATTCACCCCTCCACTTT
CASSLDNSPLHF
>TRBJ1-4|NA|TRBV7-9|NA|14
TGTGCCAGCAGCTTAGTTGGGACGTCCGAAAAACTGTTTTTT
CASSLVGTSEKLFF
>TRBJ1-6|NA|TRBV18|TRBD1|18
TGTGCCAGCTCACTGAACGCTGGACAGGCCTCCTATAATTCACCCCTCCACTTT
CASSLNAGQASYNSPLHF
>TRBJ2-3|NA|TRBV6-1|NA|14
TGTGCCAGCAGACCGAGGGCAGAAGGGGATACGCAGTATTTT
CASRPRAEGDTQYF
>TRBJ2-5|few|TRBV20-1|TRBD2|15
TGCAGTGCAAACGCAGGGACTACCATTCAAGAGACCCAGTACTTC
CSANAGTTIQETQYF
>TRBJ1-2|NA|TRBV7-2|NA|13
TGTGCCAGCAGCTTAGACAGGGTTAAAGGCTACACCTTC
CASSLDRVKGYTF
>TRBJ1-6|few|TRBV6-1|NA|14
TGTGCCAGCAGTAACGGACGGTTCAATTCACCCCTCCACTTT
CASSNGRFNSPLHF
>TRBJ2-7|NA|TRBV19|NA|14
TGTGCCAGTAGTATAGGTAGCGGATACTACGAGCAGTACTTC
CASSIGSGYYEQYF
>TRBJ2-7|NA|TRBV6-1|NA|14
TGTGCCAGCCTGGATGCCCACCGCTCCTACGAGCAGTACTTC
CASLDAHRSYEQYF
>TRBJ1-2|once|TRBV5-6|TRBD1|14
TGTGCCAGCAGCCAAAACCAGGGGGCCTATGGCTACACCTTC
CASSQNQGAYGYTF
>TRBJ2-3|few|TRBV7-6|NA|14
TGTGCCAGCAGCCCTCCGGGCGGTTGGTATACGCAGTATTTT
CASSPPGGWYTQYF
>TRBJ2-5|NA|TRBV15|TRBD1|15
TGTGCCACCAGCAGAGGTGGGACAGCTCAAGAGACCCAGTACTTC
CATSRGGTAQETQYF
>TRBJ1-2|few|TRBV10-3|TRBD1|17
TGTGCCATCAGTCCCCGGGGACAGGGCTTAGCTAACTATGGCTACACCTTC
CAISPRGQGLANYGYTF
>TRBJ2-1|NA|TRBV7-2|TRBD1|17
TGTGCCAGCAGCACGATAGCCGGGACAGCATTTAACAATGAGCAGTTCTTC
CASSTIAGTAFNNEQFF
>TRBJ2-1|NA|TRBV7-3|NA|13
TGTGCCAGCAGCCTCCTGCCGGGCAATGAGCAGTTCTTC
CASSLLPGNEQFF
>TRBJ1-1|NA|TRBV30|TRBD1|15
TGTGCCTGGACCGGGACAGTCTTCATGAACACTGAAGCTTTCTTT
CAWTGTVFMNTEAFF
>TRBJ2-3|NA|TRBV6-1|TRBD2|15
TGTGCCAGCACCAGACTAGCGGGAGAGGGCGATACGCAGTATTTT
CASTRLAGEGDTQYF
>TRBJ2-5|NA|TRBV7-2|TRBD2|15
TGTGCCAGCAGCATATCCGGGACTAGCGGAGAGACCCAGTACTTC
CASSISGTSGETQYF
>TRBJ1-2|NA|TRBV6-5|NA|16
TGTGCCAGCAGTTACTCCGGAACAGCATACCGGAATGGCTACACCTTC
CASSYSGTAYRNGYTF
>TRBJ2-5|few|TRBV20-1|TRBD2|16
TGCAGTGCTAGGGCCCGAGCGGGAGAGCCCGGGGAGACCCAGTACTTC
CSARARAGEPGETQYF
>TRBJ2-7|NA|TRBV6-1|TRBD1|14
TGTGCCAGCAGTGGTCGGGACAGGGGCAACGAGCAGTACTTC
CASSGRDRGNEQYF
>TRBJ2-3|NA|TRBV6-2/TRBV6-3|NA|15
TGTGCCAGCAGTTCTCGGGGGAGTGGCACAGATACGCAGTATTTT
CASSSRGSGTDTQYF